This T cell receptor beta chain is from a study of response to subunit inactivated influenza vaccine. From the RT-PCR reads, TCRdb called clonotypes with MiXCR, one entry per CDR3 protein. The sample contains some 550,000 distinct CDR3 sequences, less than 25% of which appear only once. This clonotype was seen more than once but under ten times. The data also belong to a second study, concerning T cells expressing NK-cell markers. That source notes: Researchers built TCR beta cDNA using 5'RACE template switching with UMIs. CD3+CD56+NKG2C+, CD3+CD56+NKG2C- and CD3+CD56-NKG2C+ T cells, once sorted, supplied the TCR beta repertoires. One of the eight sequenced donors was seronegative, whereas the other seven were HCMV-seropositive. About 1.0-8% of CD8+ T cells in 6 or 7 donors belonged to dominant NKG2C+ clonotypes. The CD3+CD56-NKG2C+ fraction was also led by these clonotypes in a handful of donors.

This sequence was found in a man aged 50 to 60 who received an inactivated influenza vaccine. Sequencing was performed on CD4+ T cells sorted from PBMCs, taken 12 days after vaccination.

The CDR3 DNA reads TGTGCCAGCAGCTTAGTCGTCAGAGTCCCCGGGGAGCTGTTTTTT. Translated: CASSLVVRVPGELFF. J is TRBJ2-2 and V is TRBV7-2, with D unresolved. The V end lost 1 base, the J end lost 6 bases, and 12 bases lay between the germline ends. Germline CDR1 reads SGHTA; CDR2 reads FQGNSA. The CDR3 contains 15 residues.